This entry is about one T cell receptor (beta chain). The target of this receptor is not known. No clone much larger than this one lies a single base away; base qualities are absent. This sample is drawn from a study of technical replicates of blood from several donors (dated 2017 in TCRdb). Libraries were prepared through the immunoSEQ multiplex PCR assay. Sourced from immuneACCESS, this table was stored by TCRdb with only in-frame sequences that have V and J called. A share of the clones is absent; for the studies checked, an unresolved V gene accounts for under half, and the remainder has no known explanation. The sample table holds about 70,000 clones, of which approximately 97% were seen once. The top ten clonotypes cover 0.21% of the sample. Including the terminal cysteine and phenylalanine, the CDR3 comprises 15 residues. The kept DNA is CDR3 alone, 45 bases in frame from the first base. From V the trimming removes 5 bases and from J it removes 1 base, while the gene matches leave 8 bases of the junction unaccounted for. The CDR1 and CDR2 encoded by the germline V gene are SQVTM and ANQGSEA.

The sequence was obtained from a human donor in good health. The specimen sequenced was T cells isolated from PBMCs. The sequence joins TRBV29-1 to TRBJ2-5; 9 central nucleotides agree with TRBD2. The CDR3 in this case is CSVILSGSPQETQYF. The DNA is as follows: TGCAGCGTTATACTTAGCGGGAGTCCCCAAGAGACCCAGTACTTC.